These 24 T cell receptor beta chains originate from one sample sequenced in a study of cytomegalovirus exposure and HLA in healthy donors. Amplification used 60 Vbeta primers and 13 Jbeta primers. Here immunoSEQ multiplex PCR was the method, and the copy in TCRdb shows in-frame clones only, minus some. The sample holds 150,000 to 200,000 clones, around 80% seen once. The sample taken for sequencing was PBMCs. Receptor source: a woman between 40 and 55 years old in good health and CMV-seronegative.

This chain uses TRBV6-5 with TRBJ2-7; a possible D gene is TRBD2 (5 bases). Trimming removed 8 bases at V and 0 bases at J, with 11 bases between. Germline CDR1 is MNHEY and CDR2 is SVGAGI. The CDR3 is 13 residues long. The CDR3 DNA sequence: TGTGCCAGCGCCGGGGAGAACTCCTACGAGCAGTACTTC. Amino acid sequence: CASAGENSYEQYF.

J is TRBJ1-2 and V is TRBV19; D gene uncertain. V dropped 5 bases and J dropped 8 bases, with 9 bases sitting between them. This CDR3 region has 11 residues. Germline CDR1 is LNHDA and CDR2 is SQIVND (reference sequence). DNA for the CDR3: TGTGCCAGTAGTGCCACTAGAGGCTACACCTTC. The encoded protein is CASSATRGYTF.

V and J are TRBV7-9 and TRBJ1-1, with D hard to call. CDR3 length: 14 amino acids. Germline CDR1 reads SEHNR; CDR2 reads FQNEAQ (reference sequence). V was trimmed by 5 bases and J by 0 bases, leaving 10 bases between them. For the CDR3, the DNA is TGTGCCAGCAGCGAACAAACCATGAACACTGAAGCTTTCTTT. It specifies CASSEQTMNTEAFF.

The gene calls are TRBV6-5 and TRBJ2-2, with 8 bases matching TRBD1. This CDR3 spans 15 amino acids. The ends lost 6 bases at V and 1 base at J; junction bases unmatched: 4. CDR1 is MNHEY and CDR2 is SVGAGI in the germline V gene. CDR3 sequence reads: CASRPTGVNTGELFF. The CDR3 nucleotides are TGTGCCAGCAGGCCGACAGGGGTGAACACCGGGGAGCTGTTTTTT.

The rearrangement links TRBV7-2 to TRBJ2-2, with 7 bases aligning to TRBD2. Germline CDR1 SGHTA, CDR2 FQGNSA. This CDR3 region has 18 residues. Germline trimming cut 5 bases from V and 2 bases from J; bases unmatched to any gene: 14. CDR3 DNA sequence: TGTGCCAGCAGCCTACTCCTAGGGAGGGCTGATAACACCGGGGAGCTGTTTTTT. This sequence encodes CASSLLLGRADNTGELFF. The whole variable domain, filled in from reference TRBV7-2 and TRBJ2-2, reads GAGVSQSPSNKVTEKGKDVELRCDPISGHTALYWYRQSLGQGLEFLIYFQGNSAPDKSGLPSDRFSAERTGGSVSTLTIQRTQQEDSAVYLCASSLLLGRADNTGELFFGEGSRLTVL.

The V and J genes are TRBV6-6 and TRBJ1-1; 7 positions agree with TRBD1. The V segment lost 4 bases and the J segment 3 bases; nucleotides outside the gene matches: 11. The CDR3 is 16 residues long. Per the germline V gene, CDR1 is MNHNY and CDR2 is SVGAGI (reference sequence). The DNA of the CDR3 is TGTGCCAGCAGTTGGGGAACAGGGGTAGAGGACACTGAAGCTTTCTTT. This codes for CASSWGTGVEDTEAFF.

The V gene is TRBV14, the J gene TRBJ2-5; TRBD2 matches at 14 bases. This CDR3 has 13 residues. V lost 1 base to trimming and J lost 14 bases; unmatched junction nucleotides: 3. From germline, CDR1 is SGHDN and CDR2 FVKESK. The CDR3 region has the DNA TGTGCCAGCAGCCAAGGGGGACTAGCGGGGGTTTACTTC. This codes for CASSQGGLAGVYF.

The CDR3 spells CASGGELANTGELFF. Here the CDR3 DNA reads TGCGCCAGCGGAGGGGAACTTGCGAACACCGGGGAGCTGTTTTTT. The chain has TRBV5-1 and TRBJ2-2, with D perhaps TRBD2 (6 bases). Germline CDR1 SGHRS, CDR2 YFSETQ. The V and J ends lost 7 bases and 0 bases respectively, with 13 bases between them. This CDR3 is 15 amino acids long.

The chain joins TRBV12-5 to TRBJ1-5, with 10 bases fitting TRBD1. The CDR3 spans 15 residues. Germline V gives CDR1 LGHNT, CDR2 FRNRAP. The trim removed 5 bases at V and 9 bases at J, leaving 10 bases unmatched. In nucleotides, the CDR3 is TGTGCTAGTGGTCCGGGACAGGGGAGTATTTTGCCCCAGCATTTT. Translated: CASGPGQGSILPQHF. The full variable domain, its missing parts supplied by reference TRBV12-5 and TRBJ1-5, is DARVTQTPRHKVTEMGQEVTMRCQPILGHNTVFWYRQTMMQGLELLAYFRNRAPLDDSGMPKDRFSAEMPDATLATLKIQPSEPRDSAVYFCASGPGQGSILPQHFGDGTRLSIL.

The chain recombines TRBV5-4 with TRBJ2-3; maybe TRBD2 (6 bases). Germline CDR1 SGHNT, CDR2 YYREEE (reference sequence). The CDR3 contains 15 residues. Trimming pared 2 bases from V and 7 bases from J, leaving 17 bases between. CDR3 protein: CASSFFGPGLNTQYF. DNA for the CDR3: TGTGCCAGCAGCTTTTTCGGCCCCGGACTAAATACGCAGTATTTT.

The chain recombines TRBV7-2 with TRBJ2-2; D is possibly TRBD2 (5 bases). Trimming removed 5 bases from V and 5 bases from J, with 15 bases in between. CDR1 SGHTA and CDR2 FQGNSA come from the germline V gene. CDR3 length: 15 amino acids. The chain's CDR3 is CASSLSGDETGELFF. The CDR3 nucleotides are TGTGCCAGCAGCCTAAGCGGAGACGAGACCGGGGAGCTGTTTTTT.

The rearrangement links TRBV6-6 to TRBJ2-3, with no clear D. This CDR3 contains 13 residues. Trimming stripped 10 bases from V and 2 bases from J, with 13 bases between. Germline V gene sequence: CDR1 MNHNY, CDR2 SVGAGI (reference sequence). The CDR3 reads CAIHDTHTDTQYF. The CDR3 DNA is TGTGCCATCCACGATACACACACAGATACGCAGTATTTT.

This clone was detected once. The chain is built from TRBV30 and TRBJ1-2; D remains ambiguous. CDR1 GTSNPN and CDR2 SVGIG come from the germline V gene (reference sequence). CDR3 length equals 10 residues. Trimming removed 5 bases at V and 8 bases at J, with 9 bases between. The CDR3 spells CAWALGGYTF. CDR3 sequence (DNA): TGTGCCTGGGCCCTCGGGGGCTACACCTTC.

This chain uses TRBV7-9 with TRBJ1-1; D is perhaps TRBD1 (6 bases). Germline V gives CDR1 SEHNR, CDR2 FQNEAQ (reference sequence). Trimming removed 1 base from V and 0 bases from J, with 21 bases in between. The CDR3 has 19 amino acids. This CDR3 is CASSLVRGWTEVMNTEAFF. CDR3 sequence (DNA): TGTGCCAGCAGCTTAGTAAGAGGGTGGACAGAGGTTATGAACACTGAAGCTTTCTTT.

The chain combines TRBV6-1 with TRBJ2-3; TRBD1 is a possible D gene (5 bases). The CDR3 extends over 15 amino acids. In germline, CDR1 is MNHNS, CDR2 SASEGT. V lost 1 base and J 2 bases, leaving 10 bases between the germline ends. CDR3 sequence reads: CASSEVRAYTDTQYF. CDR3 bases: TGTGCCAGCAGTGAAGTCAGGGCCTACACAGATACGCAGTATTTT.

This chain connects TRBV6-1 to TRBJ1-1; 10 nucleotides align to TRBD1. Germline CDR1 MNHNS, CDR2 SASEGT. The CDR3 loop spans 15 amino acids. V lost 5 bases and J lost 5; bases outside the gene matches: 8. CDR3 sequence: CASSRGTGVGTEAFF. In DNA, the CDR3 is TGTGCCAGCAGTCGGGGGACAGGGGTTGGGACTGAAGCTTTCTTT.

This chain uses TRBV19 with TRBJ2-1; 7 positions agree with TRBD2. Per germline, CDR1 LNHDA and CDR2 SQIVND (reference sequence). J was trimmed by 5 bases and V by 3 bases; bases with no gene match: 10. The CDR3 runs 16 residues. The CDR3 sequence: CASSIVGGPWNNEQFF. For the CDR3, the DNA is TGTGCCAGTAGTATTGTGGGAGGGCCTTGGAACAATGAGCAGTTCTTC.

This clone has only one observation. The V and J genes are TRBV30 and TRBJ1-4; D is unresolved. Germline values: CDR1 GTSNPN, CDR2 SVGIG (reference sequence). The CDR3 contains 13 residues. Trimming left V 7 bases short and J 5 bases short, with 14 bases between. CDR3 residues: CASSGSSNEKLFF. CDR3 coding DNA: TGTGCCTCCTCTGGCAGTTCAAATGAAAAACTGTTTTTT. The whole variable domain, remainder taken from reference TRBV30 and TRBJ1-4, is SQTIHQWPATLVQPVGSPLSLECTVEGTSNPNLYWYRQAAGRGLQLLFYSVGIGQISSEVPQNLSASRPQDRQFILSSKKLLLSDSGFYLCASSGSSNEKLFFGSGTQLSVL.

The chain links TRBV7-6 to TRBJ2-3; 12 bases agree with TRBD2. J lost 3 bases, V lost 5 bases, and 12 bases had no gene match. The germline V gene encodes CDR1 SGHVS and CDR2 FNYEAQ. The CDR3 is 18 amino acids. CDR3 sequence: CASSPSISTSGRTDTQYF. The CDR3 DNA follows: TGTGCCAGCAGCCCCTCTATTTCAACTAGCGGGAGGACAGATACGCAGTATTTT.

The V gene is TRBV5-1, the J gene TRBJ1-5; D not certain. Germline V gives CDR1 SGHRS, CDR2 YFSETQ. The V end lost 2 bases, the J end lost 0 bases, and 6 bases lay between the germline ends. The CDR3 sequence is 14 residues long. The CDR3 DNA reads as TGCGCCAGCAGCTTCGGGGATAGCAATCAGCCCCAGCATTTT. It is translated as CASSFGDSNQPQHF.

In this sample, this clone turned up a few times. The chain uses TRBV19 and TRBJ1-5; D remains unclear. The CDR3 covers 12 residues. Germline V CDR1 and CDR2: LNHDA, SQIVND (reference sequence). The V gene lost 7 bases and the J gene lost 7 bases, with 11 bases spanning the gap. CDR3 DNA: TGTGCCAGTACCGATACGGGACAGCCCCAGCATTTT. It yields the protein CASTDTGQPQHF. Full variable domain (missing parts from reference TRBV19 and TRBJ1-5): DGGITQSPKYLFRKEGQNVTLSCEQNLNHDAMYWYRQDPGQGLRLIYYSQIVNDFQKGDIAEGYSVSREKKESFPLTVTSAQKNPTAFYLCASTDTGQPQHFGDGTRLSIL.

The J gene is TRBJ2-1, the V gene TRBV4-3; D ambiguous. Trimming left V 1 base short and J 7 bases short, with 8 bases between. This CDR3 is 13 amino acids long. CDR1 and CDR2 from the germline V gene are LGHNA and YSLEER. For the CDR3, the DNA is TGCGCCAGCAGCCAAGGCCAGTGGAATGAGCAGTTCTTC. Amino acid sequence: CASSQGQWNEQFF.

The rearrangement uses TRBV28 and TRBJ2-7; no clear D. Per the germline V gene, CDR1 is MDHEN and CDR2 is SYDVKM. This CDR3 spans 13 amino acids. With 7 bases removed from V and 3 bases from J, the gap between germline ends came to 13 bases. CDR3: CASNPPGVYEQYF. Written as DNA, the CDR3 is TGTGCCAGCAACCCCCCGGGTGTCTACGAGCAGTACTTC.

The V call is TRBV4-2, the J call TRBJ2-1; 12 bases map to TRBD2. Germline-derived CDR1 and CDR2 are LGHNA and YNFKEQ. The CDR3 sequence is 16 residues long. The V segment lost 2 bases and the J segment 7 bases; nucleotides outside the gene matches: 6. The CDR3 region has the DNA TGTGCCAGCAGCCAACCGGGACTAGCGGGTGATAATGAGCAGTTCTTC. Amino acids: CASSQPGLAGDNEQFF.